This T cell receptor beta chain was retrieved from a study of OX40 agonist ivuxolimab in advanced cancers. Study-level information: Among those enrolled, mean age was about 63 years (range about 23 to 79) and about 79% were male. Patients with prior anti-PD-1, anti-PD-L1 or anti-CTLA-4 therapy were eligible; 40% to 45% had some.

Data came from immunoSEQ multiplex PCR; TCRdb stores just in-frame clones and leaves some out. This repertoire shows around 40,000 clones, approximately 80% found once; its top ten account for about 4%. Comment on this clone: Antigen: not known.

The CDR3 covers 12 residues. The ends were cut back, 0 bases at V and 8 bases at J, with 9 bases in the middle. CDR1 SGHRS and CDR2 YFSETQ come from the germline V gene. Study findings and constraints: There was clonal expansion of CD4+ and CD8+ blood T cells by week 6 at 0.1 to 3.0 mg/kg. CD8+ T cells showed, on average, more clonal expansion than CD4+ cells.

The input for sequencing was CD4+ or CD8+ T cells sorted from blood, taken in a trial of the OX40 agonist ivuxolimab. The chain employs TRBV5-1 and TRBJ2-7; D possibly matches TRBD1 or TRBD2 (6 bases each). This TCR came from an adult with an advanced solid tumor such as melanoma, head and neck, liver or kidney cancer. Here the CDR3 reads CASSLEGGQQYF. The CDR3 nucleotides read TGCGCCAGCAGCTTGGAGGGGGGCCAGCAGTACTTC.